The rows below give T cell receptor beta chains drawn from one sample of a study of radiation and T cells in renal cell carcinoma. TCRdb keeps only in-frame clones here, not all; method: immunoSEQ multiplex PCR. The table includes about 10,000 clones, around 60% detected once. The sequencing here drew on tumor tissue, taken from a patient whose treatment was nephrectomy without radiotherapy. The receptors were gathered from a man in his forties with renal cell carcinoma. The CDR3 runs from the conserved cysteine through the conserved F or W. The order of the fields is D gene, V gene, clone size, J gene, CDR3 protein, CDR3 DNA. D genes are given only for firm matches. Clone size is given for some rows only: seen once, a few or many times, or a class if the clone is expanded.

>TRBD1|TRBV19|NA|TRBJ1-2
CASSTTGNHHSYTF
TGTGCCAGTAGCACGACAGGGAACCATCACAGCTACACCTTC
>NA|TRBV6-6|NA|TRBJ2-1
CASAPQLGANEQFF
TGTGCCAGCGCCCCCCAACTGGGTGCAAATGAGCAGTTCTTC
>NA|TRBV28|NA|TRBJ2-7
CASSYGEFSYEQYF
TGTGCCAGCAGTTATGGGGAATTCTCCTACGAGCAGTACTTC
>TRBD1|TRBV5-1|NA|TRBJ1-4
CASRPQGVRDEKLFF
TGCGCCAGCAGGCCCCAGGGGGTGAGGGATGAAAAACTGTTTTTT
>NA|TRBV5-1|NA|TRBJ1-2
CASRRVEGINYGYTF
TGCGCCAGCCGGAGGGTCGAGGGGATTAACTATGGCTACACCTTC
>TRBD2|TRBV11-1|NA|TRBJ2-1
CASSLVETSRYEQFF
TGTGCCAGCAGCTTAGTTGAGACTAGCCGGTACGAGCAGTTCTTC
>NA|TRBV15|NA|TRBJ2-7
CATSRDIGGASYEQYF
TGTGCCACCAGCAGAGATATTGGTGGGGCCTCCTACGAGCAGTACTTC
>TRBD1|TRBV5-1|few|TRBJ2-2
CASSPTGGLDTGELFF
TGCGCCAGCAGCCCAACAGGGGGATTGGACACCGGGGAGCTGTTTTTT
>TRBD2|TRBV30|NA|TRBJ2-1
CAWGLAGDEQFF
TGTGCCTGGGGACTAGCGGGAGACGAGCAGTTCTTC
>NA|TRBV7-9|NA|TRBJ2-2
CATLWGDGELFF
TGTGCCACCCTTTGGGGAGACGGGGAGCTGTTTTTT
>NA|TRBV4-2|NA|TRBJ2-7
CASSQVSSYEQYF
TGTGCCAGCAGCCAAGTCAGCTCCTACGAGCAGTACTTC
>NA|TRBV6-1|NA|TRBJ2-1
CASSERTGEGFF
TGTGCCAGCAGTGAAAGAACGGGAGAGGGGTTCTTC
>TRBD2|TRBV27|few|TRBJ2-2
CASSLRGANTGELFF
TGTGCCAGCAGTTTACGGGGGGCGAACACCGGGGAGCTGTTTTTT
>NA|TRBV9|NA|TRBJ2-6
CASSPGGTASGANVLTF
TGTGCCAGCAGCCCTGGCGGGACGGCCTCTGGGGCCAACGTCCTGACTTTC
>NA|TRBV19|once|TRBJ2-5
CASTSGGEWDQETQYF
NA
>NA|TRBV5-1|NA|TRBJ2-5
CASSLSGMGETQYF
TGCGCCAGCAGCTTATCCGGGATGGGAGAGACCCAGTACTTC
>NA|TRBV19|NA|TRBJ1-1
CASRSAVSTTVMNTEAFF
TGTGCCAGTAGATCCGCTGTTTCCACGACAGTAATGAACACTGAAGCTTTCTTT
>TRBD2|TRBV12-5|NA|TRBJ2-3
CASGRQGGSDTQYF
TGTGCTAGTGGCCGTCAGGGAGGGTCAGATACGCAGTATTTT
>TRBD1|TRBV5-6|NA|TRBJ2-7
CASSYRDSTYEQYF
TGTGCCAGCAGCTACCGGGACAGTACCTACGAGCAGTACTTC
>NA|TRBV7-9|NA|TRBJ1-4
CASSFDSVEKLFF
TGTGCCAGCAGCTTCGACAGTGTGGAAAAACTGTTTTTT
>NA|TRBV7-1|NA|TRBJ2-2
CASSPQGNTGELFF
TGTGCCAGCAGCCCCCAGGGTAACACCGGGGAGCTGTTTTTT
>NA|TRBV7-8|NA|TRBJ2-1
CASSLAGLVVGPGNEQFF
TGTGCCAGCAGCTTAGCGGGGCTAGTTGTGGGACCTGGCAATGAGCAGTTCTTC
>NA|TRBV27|NA|TRBJ1-1
CASSHGGTEAFF
TGTGCCAGCAGTCACGGGGGGACTGAAGCTTTCTTT
>TRBD1|TRBV5-4|NA|TRBJ1-1
CASSQDRGWPEAFF
TGCGCCAGCAGCCAAGACAGGGGGTGGCCTGAAGCTTTCTTT
>NA|TRBV5-1|NA|TRBJ2-7
CASSLSRLGSYEQYF
TGCGCCAGCAGCTTATCACGACTAGGCTCGTACGAGCAGTACTTC
>NA|TRBV23-1|NA|TRBJ1-2
CASSQPDINYGYTF
TGCGCCAGCAGTCAACCGGACATAAACTATGGCTACACCTTC
>NA|TRBV18|once|TRBJ1-1
CASSPGGAFPNTEAFF
TGTGCCAGCTCACCAGGCGGGGCCTTCCCGAACACTGAAGCTTTCTTT
>TRBD2|TRBV10-3|NA|TRBJ2-5
CAIKAGGPQETQYF
TGTGCCATCAAGGCGGGAGGCCCCCAAGAGACCCAGTACTTC
>NA|TRBV25-1|few|TRBJ1-1
CASRGEGNTEAFF
TGTGCCAGCAGGGGGGAGGGGAACACTGAAGCTTTCTTT
>NA|TRBV30|few|TRBJ1-1
CAWSVGVTEAFF
TGTGCCTGGAGTGTGGGGGTCACTGAAGCTTTCTTT
>TRBD1|TRBV25-1|NA|TRBJ2-1
CASRPQGSAYNEQFF
TGTGCCAGCAGACCACAGGGGTCTGCCTACAATGAGCAGTTCTTC
>TRBD1|TRBV30|NA|TRBJ1-6
CAWSVHAGTVNSPLHF
TGTGCCTGGAGTGTACACGCCGGGACAGTTAATTCACCCCTCCACTTT
>NA|TRBV27|few|TRBJ1-5
CASRGAGNQPQHF
TGTGCCAGCCGGGGGGCAGGCAATCAGCCCCAGCATTTT
>TRBD2|TRBV5-5|few|TRBJ2-2
CASSLGGLAVNTGELFF
TGTGCCAGCAGCTTGGGGGGACTAGCGGTGAACACCGGGGAGCTGTTTTTT
>NA|TRBV11-3|NA|TRBJ2-3
CASSSLGTDTQYF
TGTGCCAGCAGCTCTCTAGGCACAGATACGCAGTATTTT
>TRBD2|TRBV30|NA|TRBJ2-1
CAWSRGTSGISPLFF
TGTGCCTGGAGTCGTGGGACTAGCGGGATTTCTCCTCTGTTCTTC
>NA|TRBV4-1|few|TRBJ2-2
CASSPYRDYTGELFF
TGCGCCAGCAGCCCCTACCGGGACTACACCGGGGAGCTGTTTTTT
>NA|TRBV7-2|NA|TRBJ2-5
CASTPLRGQETQYF
TGTGCCAGCACCCCCTTACGGGGCCAAGAGACCCAGTACTTC
>NA|TRBV5-1|NA|TRBJ2-1
CASSLGLGALYNEQFF
TGCGCCAGCAGCTTAGGTTTAGGGGCCCTTTACAATGAGCAGTTCTTC
>NA|TRBV30|few|TRBJ1-1
CAWSSTANTEAFF
TGTGCCTGGAGTTCAACAGCGAACACTGAAGCTTTCTTT
>NA|TRBV14|NA|TRBJ2-1
CASSPSGGPGNEQFF
TGTGCCAGCAGCCCTTCCGGCGGGCCCGGCAATGAGCAGTTCTTC
>NA|TRBV2|few|TRBJ2-1
CASSEFDEQFF
TGTGCCAGCAGTGAATTTGACGAGCAGTTCTTC
>TRBD1|TRBV10-3|once|TRBJ2-7
CAMTGGVYEQYF
TGTGCCATGACAGGGGGAGTCTACGAGCAGTACTTC
>NA|TRBV6-4|NA|TRBJ2-1
CASSDSAGSYNEQFF
TGTGCCAGCAGTGACTCAGCGGGCTCCTACAATGAGCAGTTCTTC
>TRBD1|TRBV27|NA|TRBJ2-7
CASSPAGTGKGEQYF
TGTGCCAGCAGTCCAGCCGGGACAGGGAAGGGCGAGCAGTACTTC
>NA|TRBV15|NA|TRBJ1-1
CATSRRQVLSTEAFF
TGTGCCACCAGCAGAAGACAGGTCCTAAGTACTGAAGCTTTCTTT
>TRBD1|TRBV27|NA|TRBJ1-1
CASAFTLTGAEAFF
TGTGCCAGCGCCTTCACTCTAACAGGGGCTGAAGCTTTCTTT
>NA|TRBV4-2|NA|TRBJ2-3
CASSQVVLRELETDTQYF
TGTGCCAGCAGCCAGGTCGTCCTTCGGGAGTTGGAGACAGATACGCAGTATTTT
>NA|TRBV28|medium-sized|TRBJ1-2
CASSLSGDGYTF
TGTGCCAGCAGTTTGTCAGGGGATGGCTACACCTTC
>TRBD2|TRBV7-9|medium-sized|TRBJ2-5
CASTSLGTSGTKETQYF
TGTGCCAGCACATCCCTCGGGACTAGCGGAACCAAAGAGACCCAGTACTTC
>TRBD2|TRBV6-1|NA|TRBJ2-3
CASRLAGIDTQYF
TGTGCCAGCAGACTAGCGGGAATAGATACGCAGTATTTT